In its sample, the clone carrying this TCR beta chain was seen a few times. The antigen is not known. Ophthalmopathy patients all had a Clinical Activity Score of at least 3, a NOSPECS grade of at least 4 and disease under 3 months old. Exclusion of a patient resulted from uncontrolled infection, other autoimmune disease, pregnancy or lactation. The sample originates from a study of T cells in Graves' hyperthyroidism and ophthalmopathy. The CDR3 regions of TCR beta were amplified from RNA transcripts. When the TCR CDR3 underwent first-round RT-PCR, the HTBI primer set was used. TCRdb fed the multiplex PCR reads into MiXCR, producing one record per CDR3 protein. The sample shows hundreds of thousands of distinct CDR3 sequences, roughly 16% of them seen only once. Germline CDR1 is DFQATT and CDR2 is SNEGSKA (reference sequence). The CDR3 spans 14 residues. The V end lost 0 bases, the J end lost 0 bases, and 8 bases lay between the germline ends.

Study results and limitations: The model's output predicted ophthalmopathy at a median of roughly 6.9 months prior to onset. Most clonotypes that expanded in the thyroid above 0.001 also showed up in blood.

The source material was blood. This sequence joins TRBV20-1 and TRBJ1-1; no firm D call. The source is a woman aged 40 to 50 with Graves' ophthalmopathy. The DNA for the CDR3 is TGCAGTGCTAGAGAGACAAGCCTGAACACTGAAGCTTTCTTT. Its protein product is CSARETSLNTEAFF.